The clone carrying this T cell receptor (beta chain) was counted a few times. Its antigen is as yet unknown. The data stem from a study of T cells in Graves' hyperthyroidism and ophthalmopathy. Study as a whole: Prior to any treatment, at the point of initial diagnosis, peripheral blood was collected. General study points: Blood held most thyroid clonotypes expanded above 0.001 frequency.

RNA transcripts served as the template for amplifying TCR beta CDR3 regions. TCR CDR3 underwent first-round RT-PCR with the HTBI primer set. In TCRdb, the multiplex PCR reads were re-called with MiXCR into one record per CDR3 protein. The sample lists about 640,000 distinct CDR3 sequences; about 14% were seen once. The CDR3 covers 13 residues. Per germline, CDR1 ENHRY and CDR2 SYGVKD. Losses at the gene ends were 2 bases for V and 7 bases for J; bases not matched to a gene: 3. The origin of this receptor is a woman between 50 and 59 years old with Graves' ophthalmopathy. Material: blood. The chain combines TRBV10-3 with TRBJ1-1; 8 bases match TRBD1. DNA of the CDR3: TGTGCCATCAGTGAGCAGGGGGCCGGTGAAGCTTTCTTT. This encodes CAISEQGAGEAFF.